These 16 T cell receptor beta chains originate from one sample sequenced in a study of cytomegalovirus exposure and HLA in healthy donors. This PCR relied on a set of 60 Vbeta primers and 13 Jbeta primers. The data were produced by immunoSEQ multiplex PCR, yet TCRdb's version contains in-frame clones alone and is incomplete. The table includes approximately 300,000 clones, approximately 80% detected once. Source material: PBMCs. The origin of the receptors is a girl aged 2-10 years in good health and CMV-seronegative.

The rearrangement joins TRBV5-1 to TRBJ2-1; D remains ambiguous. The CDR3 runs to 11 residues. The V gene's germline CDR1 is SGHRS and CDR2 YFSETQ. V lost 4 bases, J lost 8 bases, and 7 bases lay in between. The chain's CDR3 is CASSLLDEQFF. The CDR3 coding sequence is TGCGCCAGCAGCCTACTGGATGAGCAGTTCTTC.

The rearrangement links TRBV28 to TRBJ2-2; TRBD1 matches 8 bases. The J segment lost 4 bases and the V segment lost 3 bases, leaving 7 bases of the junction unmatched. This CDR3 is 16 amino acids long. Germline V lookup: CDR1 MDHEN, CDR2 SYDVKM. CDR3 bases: TGTGCCAGCAGTTTTGGCGGACAGGGTAGCACCGGGGAGCTGTTTTTT. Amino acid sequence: CASSFGGQGSTGELFF.

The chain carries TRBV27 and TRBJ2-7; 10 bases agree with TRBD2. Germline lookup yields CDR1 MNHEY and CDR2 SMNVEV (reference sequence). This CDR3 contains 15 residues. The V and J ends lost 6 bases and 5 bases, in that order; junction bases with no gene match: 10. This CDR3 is CASRYRLAGFDEQYF. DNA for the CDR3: TGTGCCAGCAGATACCGACTAGCGGGTTTTGACGAGCAGTACTTC.

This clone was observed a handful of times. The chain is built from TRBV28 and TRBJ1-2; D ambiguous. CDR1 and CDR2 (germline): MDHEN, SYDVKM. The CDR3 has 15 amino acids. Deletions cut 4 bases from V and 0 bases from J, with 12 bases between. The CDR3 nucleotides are TGTGCCAGCAGTTCCTCGGCGGGAGCTAACTATGGCTACACCTTC. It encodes CASSSSAGANYGYTF.

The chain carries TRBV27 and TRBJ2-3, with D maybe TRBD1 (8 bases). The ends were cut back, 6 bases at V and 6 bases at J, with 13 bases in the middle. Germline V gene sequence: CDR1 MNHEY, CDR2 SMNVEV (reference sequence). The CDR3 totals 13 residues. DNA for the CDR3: TGTGCCAGCAGACAACAGGGGGGGGATACGCAGTATTTT. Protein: CASRQQGGDTQYF.

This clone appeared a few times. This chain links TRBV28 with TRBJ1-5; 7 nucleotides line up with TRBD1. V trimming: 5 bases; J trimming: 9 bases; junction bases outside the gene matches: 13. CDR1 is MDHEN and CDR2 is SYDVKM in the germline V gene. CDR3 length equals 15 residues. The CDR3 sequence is CASSQAGGQWGPQHF. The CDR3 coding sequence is TGTGCCAGCAGTCAAGCAGGGGGACAGTGGGGGCCCCAGCATTTT. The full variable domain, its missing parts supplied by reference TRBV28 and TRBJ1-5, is DVKVTQSSRYLVKRTGEKVFLECVQDMDHENMFWYRQDPGLGLRLIYFSYDVKMKEKGDIPEGYSVSREKKERFSLILESASTNQTSMYLCASSQAGGQWGPQHFGDGTRLSIL.

The CDR3 sequence: CASSFLGLAGDHSGANVLTF. Here the CDR3 DNA reads TGTGCCAGCAGTTTCCTTGGACTAGCGGGGGACCACTCTGGGGCCAACGTCCTGACTTTC. V usage is TRBV28 and J usage is TRBJ2-6; 13 bases are shared with TRBD2. In germline, CDR1 is MDHEN, CDR2 SYDVKM. V dropped 3 bases and J dropped 0; count of bases not matched to a gene: 8. The CDR3 extends over 20 amino acids.

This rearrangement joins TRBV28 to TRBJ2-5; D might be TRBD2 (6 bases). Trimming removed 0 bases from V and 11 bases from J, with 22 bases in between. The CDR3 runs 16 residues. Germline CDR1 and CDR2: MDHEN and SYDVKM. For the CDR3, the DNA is TGTGCCAGCAGTTTATGGGGGACTGGGCCAGGGAATGAGCAGTACTTC. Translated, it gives CASSLWGTGPGNEQYF.

For the CDR3, the DNA is TGTGCCAGCAGCTTCCATTCGGGAACCTACGAGCAGTACTTC. Translation gives CASSFHSGTYEQYF. The chain has TRBV7-2 and TRBJ2-7; D perhaps matches TRBD2 (5 bases). V lost 3 bases to trimming and J lost 2 bases, with 11 bases between them. The CDR3 extends over 14 amino acids. Germline-derived CDR1 and CDR2 are SGHTA and FQGNSA.

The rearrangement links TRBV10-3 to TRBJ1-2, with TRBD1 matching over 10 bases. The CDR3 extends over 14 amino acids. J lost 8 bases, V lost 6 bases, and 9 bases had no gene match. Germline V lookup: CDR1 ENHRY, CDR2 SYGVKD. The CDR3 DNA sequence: TGTGCCATCAGGGCTGACAGGGGGCGGAGGGGCTACACCTTC. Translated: CAIRADRGRRGYTF.

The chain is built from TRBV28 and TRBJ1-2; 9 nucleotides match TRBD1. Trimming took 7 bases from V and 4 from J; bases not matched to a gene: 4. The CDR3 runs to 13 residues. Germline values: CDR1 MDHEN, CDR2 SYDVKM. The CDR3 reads CASTQGQGYGYTF. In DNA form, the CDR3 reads TGTGCCAGCACCCAGGGACAGGGCTATGGCTACACCTTC.

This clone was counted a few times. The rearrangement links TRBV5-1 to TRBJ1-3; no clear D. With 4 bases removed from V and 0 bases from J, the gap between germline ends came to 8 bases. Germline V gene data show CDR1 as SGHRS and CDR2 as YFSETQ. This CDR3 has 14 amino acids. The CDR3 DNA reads TGCGCCAGCAGCGGCGGGTCCTCTGGAAACACCATATATTTT. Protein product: CASSGGSSGNTIYF. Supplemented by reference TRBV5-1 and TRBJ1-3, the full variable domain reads KAGVTQTPRYLIKTRGQQVTLSCSPISGHRSVSWYQQTPGQGLQFLFEYFSETQRNKGNFPGRFSGRQFSNSRSEMNVSTLELGDSALYLCASSGGSSGNTIYFGEGSWLTVV.

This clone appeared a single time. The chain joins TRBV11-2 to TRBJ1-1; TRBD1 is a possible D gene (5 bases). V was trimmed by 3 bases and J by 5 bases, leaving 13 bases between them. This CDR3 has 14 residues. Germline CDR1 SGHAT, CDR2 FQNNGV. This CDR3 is CASSLEGSGTEAFF. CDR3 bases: TGTGCCAGCAGCTTGGAGGGGAGTGGGACTGAAGCTTTCTTT. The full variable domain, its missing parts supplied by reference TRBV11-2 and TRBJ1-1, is EAGVAQSPRYKIIEKRQSVAFWCNPISGHATLYWYQQILGQGPKLLIQFQNNGVVDDSQLPKDRFSAERLKGVDSTLKIQPAKLEDSAVYLCASSLEGSGTEAFFGQGTRLTVV.

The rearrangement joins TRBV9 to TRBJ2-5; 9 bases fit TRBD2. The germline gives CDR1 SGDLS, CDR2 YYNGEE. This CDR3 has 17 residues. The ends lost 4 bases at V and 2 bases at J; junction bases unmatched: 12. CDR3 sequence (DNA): TGTGCCAGCAGCTCCGGAGTGGCGGGGGGGCCTCAAGAGACCCAGTACTTC. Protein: CASSSGVAGGPQETQYF.

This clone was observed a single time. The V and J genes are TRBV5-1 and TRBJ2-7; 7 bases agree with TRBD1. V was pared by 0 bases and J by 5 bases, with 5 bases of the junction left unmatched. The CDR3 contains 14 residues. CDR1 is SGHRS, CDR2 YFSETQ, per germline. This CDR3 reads CASSLEDRSNEQYF. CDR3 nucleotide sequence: TGCGCCAGCAGCTTGGAGGACAGGAGCAACGAGCAGTACTTC.

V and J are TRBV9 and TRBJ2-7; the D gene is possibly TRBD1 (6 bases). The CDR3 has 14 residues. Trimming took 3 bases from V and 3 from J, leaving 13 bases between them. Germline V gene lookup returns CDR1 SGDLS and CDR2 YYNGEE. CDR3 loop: CASSGRDISYEQYF. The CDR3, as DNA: TGTGCCAGCAGCGGACGGGACATAAGCTACGAGCAGTACTTC.